These 20 T cell receptor beta chains share one sample of origin, sequenced in a study of radiotherapy plus CTLA-4 blockade in lung cancer (dated by TCRdb to 2016 to 2018). The library was generated by the immunoSEQ multiplex PCR assay. In its TCRdb copy, this immuneACCESS table keeps in-frame sequences only and misses some clones. Where compared with another copy, unresolved V genes explain less than half of these, and the others have no known cause. For this sample there are some 64,000 clones; approximately 79% appear just once. Clones ranked in the top ten supply 16% of the sample. The sample here was peripheral blood, taken from a patient treated with radiotherapy plus ipilimumab. Receptors were obtained from a human donor with non-small cell lung cancer whose response to radiotherapy plus ipilimumab could not be evaluated. Some clones in this sample may be carry-over from other donors' samples.

This clone was counted between two and nine times. CDR3 region: CASKPGLAGGSTDTQYF. The DNA for the CDR3 is TGCGCCAGCAAACCGGGACTAGCGGGGGGGAGCACAGATACGCAGTATTTT. This chain uses TRBV5-1 with TRBJ2-3; 16 bases are shared with TRBD2. CDR1 and CDR2 from the germline V gene are SGHRS and YFSETQ. The ends lost 6 bases at V and 0 bases at J; junction bases unmatched: 4. This CDR3 region has 17 residues. Complete variable domain (other parts from reference TRBV5-1 and TRBJ2-3): KAGVTQTPRYLIKTRGQQVTLSCSPISGHRSVSWYQQTPGQGLQFLFEYFSETQRNKGNFPGRFSGRQFSNSRSEMNVSTLELGDSALYLCASKPGLAGGSTDTQYFGPGTRLTVL.

The V and J genes are TRBV4-2 and TRBJ1-4, with 11 bases fitting TRBD1. The V gene end was trimmed by 2 bases and the J gene end by 4 bases; junction bases not matched to a gene: 6. CDR3 length: 17 amino acids. Germline CDR1 is LGHNA and CDR2 is YNFKEQ. Here the CDR3 DNA reads TGTGCCAGCAGCCAACGGACAGGGGGCTTTGGTAATGAAAAACTGTTTTTT. Its translation: CASSQRTGGFGNEKLFF.

The chain combines TRBV2 with TRBJ2-1; 9 bases are shared with TRBD1. The V and J ends lost 1 base and 9 bases, in that order; junction bases with no gene match: 7. Germline lookup yields CDR1 SNHLY and CDR2 FYNNEI. This CDR3 region has 15 residues. This CDR3 is CASSEVQGAFGEQFF. CDR3 sequence (DNA): TGTGCCAGCAGTGAAGTACAGGGGGCTTTCGGTGAGCAGTTCTTC.

The chain employs TRBV6-5 and TRBJ2-1; possibly TRBD2 for D (5 bases). Trimming left V 6 bases short and J 9 bases short, with 15 bases between. CDR1 MNHEY and CDR2 SVGAGI come from the germline V gene. The CDR3 runs to 13 residues. CDR3: CASSPPEGGEQFF. CDR3 DNA: TGTGCCAGCAGCCCCCCAGAGGGTGGTGAGCAGTTCTTC.

The V gene is TRBV7-9, the J gene TRBJ1-3; unclear D gene. The CDR3 runs 15 residues. The germline V gene encodes CDR1 SEHNR and CDR2 FQNEAQ (reference sequence). The V end was cut by 5 bases, the J end by 0 bases, with 11 bases between. DNA of the CDR3: TGTGCCAGCAGCCTGACTCCCAGCTCTGGAAACACCATATATTTT. Residues: CASSLTPSSGNTIYF.

The chain combines TRBV5-8 with TRBJ2-2; 14 bases are shared with TRBD2. Trimming took 4 bases from V and 5 from J; bases not matched to a gene: 16. Germline assignment: CDR1 SGHTS and CDR2 YDEGEE. The CDR3 covers 20 residues. CDR3 amino acids: CASSLLLGLAGAPRTGELFF. The CDR3 bases are TGTGCCAGCAGCCTTCTTTTGGGACTAGCGGGGGCCCCCAGGACCGGGGAGCTGTTTTTT.

The chain uses TRBV7-2 and TRBJ1-1; D gene uncertain. CDR3 length equals 13 residues. Trimming removed 2 bases at V and 7 bases at J, with 11 bases between. Germline CDR1 and CDR2: SGHTA and FQGNSA. The CDR3 sequence is CASSLYREVEAFF. Here the CDR3 DNA reads TGTGCCAGCAGCTTATACAGAGAAGTTGAAGCTTTCTTT.

The rearrangement uses TRBV11-2 and TRBJ2-1; 9 nucleotides match TRBD1. The CDR3 covers 15 residues. Germline values: CDR1 SGHAT, CDR2 FQNNGV. Trimming removed 6 bases from V and 8 bases from J; junction bases left unmatched: 11. The CDR3 region is CASRAAGTGRYEQFF. The CDR3 nucleotides read TGTGCCAGCAGGGCTGCCGGGACAGGGAGATATGAGCAGTTCTTC.

In its sample, this clone was seen once. The CDR3 is CASTTGDRVDEQYF. In DNA form, the CDR3 reads TGTGCCAGCACCACGGGGGACAGGGTGGACGAGCAGTACTTC. This sequence joins TRBV27 and TRBJ2-7, with 9 nucleotides matching TRBD1. Trimming removed 7 bases from V and 5 bases from J; junction bases left unmatched: 9. CDR3 length equals 14 residues. Looked up from germline, CDR1 is MNHEY and CDR2 is SMNVEV (reference sequence).

The sample holds a few counts of this clone. This chain joins TRBV6-6 and TRBJ1-2; a weak D match, TRBD1 (5 bases). The CDR3 loop spans 13 amino acids. Trimming removed 1 base from V and 8 bases from J, with 11 bases in between. CDR1 is MNHNY, CDR2 SVGAGI, per germline (reference sequence). The CDR3 DNA is TGTGCCAGCAGTTACTTCGGGGCGGGGGGCTACACCTTC. This translates into CASSYFGAGGYTF.

This clone has just a few counts. J is TRBJ2-1 and V is TRBV27; 9 nucleotides match TRBD2. The length of the CDR3 is 17 residues. J gave up 6 bases and V 8 bases, and 17 bases lay outside the gene matches. Germline CDR1 reads MNHEY; CDR2 reads SMNVEV (reference sequence). The DNA for the CDR3 is TGTGCCAGCTCAAAACTGGGGCGGGGGGGCCCTCGCAATGAGCAGTTCTTC. This gives the protein CASSKLGRGGPRNEQFF.

This sequence joins TRBV6-1 and TRBJ2-5; a possible D gene is TRBD2 (6 bases). V shed 5 bases and J shed 2 bases, with 12 bases lying between them. The germline V gene encodes CDR1 MNHNS and CDR2 SASEGT. The CDR3 spans 14 residues. The CDR3 DNA sequence: TGTGCCAGCAGTTTGGAGGGTCATCAAGAGACCCAGTACTTC. It codes for CASSLEGHQETQYF.

Only one count was recorded for this clone. The V call is TRBV28, the J call TRBJ1-1; D gene uncertain. The CDR3 spans 11 residues. Trimming pared 7 bases from V and 1 base from J, leaving 4 bases between. Per germline, CDR1 MDHEN and CDR2 SYDVKM. This chain's CDR3 is CASISNTEAFF. The CDR3 nucleotides read TGTGCCAGCATCTCGAACACTGAAGCTTTCTTT.

This chain links TRBV11-2 with TRBJ2-2, with D possibly matching TRBD2 (5 bases). V dropped 1 base and J dropped 3 bases, with 9 bases sitting between them. CDR3 length: 15 residues. CDR1 is SGHAT and CDR2 is FQNNGV in the germline V gene. CDR3 residues: CASSLAPGDTGELFF. DNA for the CDR3: TGTGCCAGCAGCTTAGCCCCCGGGGACACCGGGGAGCTGTTTTTT.

The chain is built from TRBV7-2 and TRBJ2-7; 9 nucleotides align to TRBD1. Unmatched junction bases numbered 8, after V lost 1 base and J lost 4 bases. This CDR3 comprises 16 residues. Germline CDR1 and CDR2: SGHTA and FQGNSA. The CDR3 spells CASSLDIGTGKYEQYF. CDR3 in DNA: TGTGCCAGCAGCTTAGATATAGGGACAGGGAAGTACGAGCAGTACTTC.

This rearrangement joins TRBV4-2 to TRBJ2-1, with 12 bases fitting TRBD2. The J segment lost 7 bases and the V segment lost 6 bases, leaving 10 bases of the junction unmatched. The length of the CDR3 is 16 residues. In germline, CDR1 is LGHNA, CDR2 YNFKEQ. The CDR3 DNA is TGTGCCAGCAGGGACCCTAGCGGGGGGGCCGGGAATGAGCAGTTCTTC. Protein product: CASRDPSGGAGNEQFF.

The chain has TRBV5-1 and TRBJ2-7; TRBD1 matches 7 bases. CDR3 length: 15 amino acids. V shed 0 bases and J 1 base; nucleotides not matched to a gene: 4. In germline, CDR1 is SGHRS, CDR2 YFSETQ. The CDR3 sequence: CASSLGRTGSYEQYF. As DNA, the CDR3 is TGCGCCAGCAGCTTGGGTAGGACAGGTTCCTACGAGCAGTACTTC.

The chain joins TRBV5-4 to TRBJ2-5; 12 bases agree with TRBD2. The CDR3 runs to 15 residues. V trimming: 4 bases; J trimming: 3 bases; junction bases outside the gene matches: 4. CDR1 SGHNT and CDR2 YYREEE come from the germline V gene (reference sequence). For the CDR3, the DNA is TGTGCCAGCAGCCCTAGCGGGGGGGCTAAAGAGACCCAGTACTTC. This codes for CASSPSGGAKETQYF.

The V and J genes are TRBV7-2 and TRBJ1-2; D unresolved. CDR1 SGHTA and CDR2 FQGNSA come from the germline V gene. The CDR3 covers 14 residues. V shed 1 base and J shed 4 bases, with 10 bases lying between them. CDR3 nucleotides: TGTGCCAGCAGCTTAGGCGTACAGACCTATGGCTACACCTTC. As protein: CASSLGVQTYGYTF.

The chain combines TRBV6-5 with TRBJ2-7, with 13 bases identical to TRBD2. CDR3 length: 16 amino acids. Germline CDR1 and CDR2: MNHEY and SVGAGI. The V and J ends lost 2 bases and 6 bases, in that order; junction bases with no gene match: 7. In nucleotides, the CDR3 is TGTGCCAGCAGTTACCGAATGACTAGCGGGGGGTCCGAGCAGTACTTC. Its protein product is CASSYRMTSGGSEQYF.